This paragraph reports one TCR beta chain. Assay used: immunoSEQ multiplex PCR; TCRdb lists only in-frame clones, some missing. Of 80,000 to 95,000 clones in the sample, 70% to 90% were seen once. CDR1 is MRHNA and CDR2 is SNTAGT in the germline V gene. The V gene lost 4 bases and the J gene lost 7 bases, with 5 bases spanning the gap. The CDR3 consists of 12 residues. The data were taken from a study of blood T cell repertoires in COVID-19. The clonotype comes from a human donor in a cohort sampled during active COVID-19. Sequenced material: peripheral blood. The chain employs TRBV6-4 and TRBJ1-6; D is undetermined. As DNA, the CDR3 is TGTGCCAGCAGTGTCGTGAATTCACCCCTCCACTTT. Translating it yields CASSVVNSPLHF.